These T cell receptor beta chains were read from a single sample in a study of shared clonotypes between healthy human individuals. Assay used: immunoSEQ multiplex PCR; TCRdb lists only in-frame clones, some missing. The sample yields hundreds of thousands of clones, roughly 70% seen once. Sequencing input: memory CD4+ T cells sorted from blood. The receptors shown here come from a man aged 30 to 45 in good health. Each CDR3 is given with its conserved first and last residue. Each record gives: J gene, V gene, D gene, clone size, CDR3 DNA, CDR3 protein. D genes are given only for firm matches. Clone size is not always given. Where it is, it says once, few, many or a class for expanded clones.

TRBJ2-1 | TRBV11-3 | TRBD1 | once | TGTGCCAGCAGCTTAGACGCGGGACAGGACAATGAGCAGTTCTTC | CASSLDAGQDNEQFF
TRBJ1-1 | TRBV2 | NA | NA | TGTGCCAGCAGTGAAGGAGGGACCTCACCTTTCTTT | CASSEGGTSPFF
TRBJ1-2 | TRBV10-2 | NA | NA | TGCGCCAGCAGTCCAGGGGATGGCTACACCTTC | CASSPGDGYTF
TRBJ1-4 | TRBV28 | NA | NA | TGTGCCAGCAGGACCCGAGGCCGGAGGGGGAATGAAAAACTGTTTTTT | CASRTRGRRGNEKLFF
TRBJ1-5 | TRBV6-6 | NA | NA | TGTGCCAGCAGTCCAGGGAATGGAAACAATCAGCCCCAGCATTTT | CASSPGNGNNQPQHF
TRBJ1-5 | TRBV6-1 | NA | NA | TGTGCCAGCAGTGACCTATATCAGCCCCAGCATTTT | CASSDLYQPQHF
TRBJ2-7 | TRBV5-4 | TRBD2 | NA | TGTGCCAGCAGCGGGGGGTTCGGACTAGCGCCTTACGAGCAGTACTTC | CASSGGFGLAPYEQYF
TRBJ2-1 | TRBV11-3 | NA | NA | TGTGCCAGCAGGATTGGGACTGAAGAGCAGTTCTTC | CASRIGTEEQFF
TRBJ2-7 | TRBV5-1 | TRBD1 | NA | TGCGCCAGCAGCTTGGGGGACAGTCCCTACGAGCAGTACTTC | CASSLGDSPYEQYF
TRBJ2-1 | TRBV5-4 | TRBD2 | NA | TGTGCCAGCAGCCCTGGGGCTAGCGGGAGGGTTGGTGAGCAGTTCTTC | CASSPGASGRVGEQFF
TRBJ1-2 | TRBV5-6 | TRBD1 | NA | TGTGCCAGCAGCCGTCCCGGGACAGGCTATGGCTACACCTTC | CASSRPGTGYGYTF
TRBJ2-3 | TRBV19 | NA | NA | TGTGCCAGTAGTTTAGGGGGAGTCGGAGATACGCAGTATTTT | CASSLGGVGDTQYF
TRBJ1-3 | TRBV7-2 | NA | NA | TGTGCCAGCAGCCCAAGGGGCAGTTTTTCTGGAAACACCATATATTTT | CASSPRGSFSGNTIYF
TRBJ2-7 | TRBV5-1 | TRBD2 | many | TGCGCCAGCAGCTTGGAGGGGCGGGGGACTCTTACCGCCTACGAGCAGTACTTC | CASSLEGRGTLTAYEQYF
TRBJ1-4 | TRBV30 | NA | NA | TGTGCCTGGAGACTTTGGGGAGGGTTTCGGGAAAAACTGTTTTTT | CAWRLWGGFREKLFF